This entry features one T cell receptor beta chain sequence. No antigen is known for it. CDR1 and CDR2 from the germline V gene are LGHDT and YNNKEL (reference sequence). V gave up 1 base and J gave up 5 bases, with 6 bases separating them. The CDR3 contains 14 residues. Clones were read by immunoSEQ multiplex PCR, and TCRdb kept only the in-frame ones, dropping some. The sample carries about 210,000 clones, about 94% recorded once. This sample was included in a study of T cell responses to AZD1222 COVID-19 vaccine. Findings and limits, study-wide: At baseline, seropositivity was found in only a handful of AZD1222 recipients.

The chain uses TRBV3-1 (or the pseudogene TRBV3-2) and TRBJ1-6; D unresolved. The sequences come from peripheral blood, collected 28 days after the second dose of the MenACWY control vaccine. This clonotype was obtained from an adult who received the MenACWY meningococcal vaccine as a control. The CDR3 DNA is TGTGCCAGCAGCCAAGGGGGTAATAATTCACCCCTCCACTTT. Protein sequence: CASSQGGNNSPLHF.